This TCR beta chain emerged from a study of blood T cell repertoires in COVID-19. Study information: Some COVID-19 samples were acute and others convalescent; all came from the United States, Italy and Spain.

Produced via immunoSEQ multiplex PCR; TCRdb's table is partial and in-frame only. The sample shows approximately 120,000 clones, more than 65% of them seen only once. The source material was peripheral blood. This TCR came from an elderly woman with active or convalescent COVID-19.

The CDR3 DNA reads TGTGCCAGCAGCGGCATAGCGGGAGGCCGCACAGATACGCAGTATTTT. This codes for CASSGIAGGRTDTQYF. The rearrangement links TRBV9 to TRBJ2-3; 10 bases map to TRBD2. Germline V gene lookup returns CDR1 SGDLS and CDR2 YYNGEE. The J segment lost 1 base and the V segment lost 3 bases, leaving 5 bases of the junction unmatched. This CDR3 has 16 amino acids. Full variable domain (remainder filled in from reference TRBV9 and TRBJ2-3): DSGVTQTPKHLITATGQRVTLRCSPRSGDLSVYWYQQSLDQGLQFLIQYYNGEERAKGNILERFSAQQFPDLHSELNLSSLELGDSALYFCASSGIAGGRTDTQYFGPGTRLTVL.